This note documents a single TCR beta chain sequence. One end of the junction is discordant with germline, which a read error may explain. The CDR3 spans 12 residues. Germline CDR1 is SEHNR and CDR2 is FQNEAQ (reference sequence). This sample was included in a study of patients and donors after allogeneic stem cell transplantation. A single record per CDR3 protein comes from TCRdb applying MiXCR to the RT-PCR reads. This table holds about a million distinct CDR3 sequences, about 20% found once. The specimen sequenced was blood, either unsorted or a sorted T cell fraction (not recorded which). This sequence was found in a human donor who was either an allogeneic HSCT recipient or a stem cell or donor lymphocyte infusion donor (not recorded which). It is not recorded whose cells these are; they may come from a transplant donor. The chain carries TRBV7-9 and TRBJ1-1; maybe TRBD1 (6 bases). The DNA of the CDR3 is TGTGCCAGCAGCTTAGCTCCAGGATCCCAGGGGTTT. It specifies CASSLAPGSQGF.